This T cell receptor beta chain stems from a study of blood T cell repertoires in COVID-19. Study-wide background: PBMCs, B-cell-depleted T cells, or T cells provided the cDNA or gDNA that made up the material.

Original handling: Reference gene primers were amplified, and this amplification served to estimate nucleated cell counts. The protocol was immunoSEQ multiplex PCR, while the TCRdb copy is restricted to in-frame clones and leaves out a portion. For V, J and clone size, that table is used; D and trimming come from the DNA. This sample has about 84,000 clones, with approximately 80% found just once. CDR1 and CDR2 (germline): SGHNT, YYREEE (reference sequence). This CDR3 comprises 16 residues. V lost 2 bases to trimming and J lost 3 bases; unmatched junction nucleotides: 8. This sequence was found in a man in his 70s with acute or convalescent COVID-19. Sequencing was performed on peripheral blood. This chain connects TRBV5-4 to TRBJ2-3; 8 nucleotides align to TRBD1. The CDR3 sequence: CASSLDGQGGTDTQYF. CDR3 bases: TGTGCCAGCAGCTTAGATGGACAGGGAGGAACAGATACGCAGTATTTT.